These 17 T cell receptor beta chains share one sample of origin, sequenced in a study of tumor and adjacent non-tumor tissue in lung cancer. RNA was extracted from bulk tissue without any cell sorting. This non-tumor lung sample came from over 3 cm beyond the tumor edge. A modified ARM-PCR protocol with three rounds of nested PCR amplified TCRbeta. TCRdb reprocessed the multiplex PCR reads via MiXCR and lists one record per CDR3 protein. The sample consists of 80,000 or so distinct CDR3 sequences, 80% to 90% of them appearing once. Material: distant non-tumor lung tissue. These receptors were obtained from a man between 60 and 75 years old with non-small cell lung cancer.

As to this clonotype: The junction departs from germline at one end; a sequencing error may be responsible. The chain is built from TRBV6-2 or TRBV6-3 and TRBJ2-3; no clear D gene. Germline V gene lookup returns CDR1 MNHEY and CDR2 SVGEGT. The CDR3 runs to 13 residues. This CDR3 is CASSYSHIETQYF. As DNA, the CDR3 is TGTGCCAGCAGTTACTCCCACATAGAAACGCAATATTTT.

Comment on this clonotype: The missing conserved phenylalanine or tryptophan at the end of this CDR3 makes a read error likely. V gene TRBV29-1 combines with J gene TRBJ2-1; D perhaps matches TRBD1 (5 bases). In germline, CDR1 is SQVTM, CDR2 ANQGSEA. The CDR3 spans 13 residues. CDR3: CTVWGRRYNEQFL. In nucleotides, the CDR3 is TGCACCGTTTGGGGCAGGCGGTACAATGAGCAGTTCTTG.

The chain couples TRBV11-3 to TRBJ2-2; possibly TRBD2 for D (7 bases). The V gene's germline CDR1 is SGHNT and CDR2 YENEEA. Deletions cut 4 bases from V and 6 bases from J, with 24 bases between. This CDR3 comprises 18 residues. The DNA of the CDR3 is TGTGCCAGCAGCTCCCGGGGGGCGGTAGGATGCAGAGCCGGGGAGCTGTTTTTT. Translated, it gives CASSSRGAVGCRAGELFF. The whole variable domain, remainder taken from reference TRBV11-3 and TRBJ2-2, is EAGVVQSPRYKIIEKKQPVAFWCNPISGHNTLYWYLQNLGQGPELLIRYENEEAVDDSQLPKDRFSAERLKGVDSTLKIQPAELGDSAVYLCASSSRGAVGCRAGELFFGEGSRLTVL.

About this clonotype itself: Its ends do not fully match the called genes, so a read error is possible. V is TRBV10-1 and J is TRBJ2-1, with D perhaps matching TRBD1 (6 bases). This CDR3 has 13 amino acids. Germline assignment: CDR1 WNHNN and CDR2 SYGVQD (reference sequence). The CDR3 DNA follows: TGCGACAGCAGGGACAAAGACTCAAATGAGCAGTTCTTC. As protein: CDSRDKDSNEQFF.

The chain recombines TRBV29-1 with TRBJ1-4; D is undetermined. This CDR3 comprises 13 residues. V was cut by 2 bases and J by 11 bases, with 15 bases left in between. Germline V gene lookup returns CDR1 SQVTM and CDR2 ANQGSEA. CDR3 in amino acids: CSVEQESWKKLFF. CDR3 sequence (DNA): TGCAGCGTTGAACAAGAATCGTGGAAGAAACTGTTTTTT.

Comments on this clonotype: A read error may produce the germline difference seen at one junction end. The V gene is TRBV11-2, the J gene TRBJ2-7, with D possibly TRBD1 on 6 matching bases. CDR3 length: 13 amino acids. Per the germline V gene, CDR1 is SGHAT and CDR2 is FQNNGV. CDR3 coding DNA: TGCGCCAGCCCCCGGGACACCGACTACGGGCAATACTTC. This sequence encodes CASPRDTDYGQYF.

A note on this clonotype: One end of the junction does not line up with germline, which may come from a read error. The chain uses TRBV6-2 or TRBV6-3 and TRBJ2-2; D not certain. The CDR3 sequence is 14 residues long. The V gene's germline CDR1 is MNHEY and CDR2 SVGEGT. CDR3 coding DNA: TGTGCCATCAGTTACTCGAGTATACACGGGGAGCTGTTTTTT. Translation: CAISYSSIHGELFF.

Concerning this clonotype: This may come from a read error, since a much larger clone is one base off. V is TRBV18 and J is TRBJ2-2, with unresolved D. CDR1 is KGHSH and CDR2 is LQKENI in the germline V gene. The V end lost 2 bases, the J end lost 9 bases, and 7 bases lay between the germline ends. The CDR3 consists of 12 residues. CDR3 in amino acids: CASSPAGRELFF. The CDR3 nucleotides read TGTGCCAGCTCACCAGCAGGCAGGGAGCTGTTTTTT.

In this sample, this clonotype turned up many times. The CDR3 sequence is CASSYSKQGIYNEQFF. Here the CDR3 DNA reads TGTGCCAGCAGTTACTCGAAACAGGGAATCTACAATGAGCAGTTCTTC. V and J are TRBV6-5 and TRBJ2-1, with D possibly TRBD1 on 6 matching bases. Germline lookup yields CDR1 MNHEY and CDR2 SVGAGI. This CDR3 is 16 amino acids long. Between the trimmed V and J ends, which lost 0 bases and 3 bases, there was a span of 12 bases.

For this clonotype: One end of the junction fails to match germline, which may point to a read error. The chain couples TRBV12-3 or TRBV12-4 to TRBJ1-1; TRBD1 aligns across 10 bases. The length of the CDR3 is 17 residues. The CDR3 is CASSITTTGGMNTEALF. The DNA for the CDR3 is TGTGCCAGTAGCATAACTACGACAGGGGGCATGAACACTGAAGCCTTATTT.

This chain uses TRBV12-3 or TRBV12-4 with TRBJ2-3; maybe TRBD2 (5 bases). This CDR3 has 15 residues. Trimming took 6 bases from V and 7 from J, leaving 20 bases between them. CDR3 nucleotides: TGTGCCAGCAGACCTAGCAGGCGAGGAACAAATACGCAGTATTTT. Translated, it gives CASRPSRRGTNTQYF.

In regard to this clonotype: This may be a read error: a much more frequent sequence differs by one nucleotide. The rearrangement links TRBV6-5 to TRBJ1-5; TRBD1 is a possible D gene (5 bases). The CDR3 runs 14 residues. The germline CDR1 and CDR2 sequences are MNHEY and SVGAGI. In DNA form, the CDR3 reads TGTGTCAGCAGAGGACACAATAGCAATCAGCCCCAGCATTTT. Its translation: CVSRGHNSNQPQHF.

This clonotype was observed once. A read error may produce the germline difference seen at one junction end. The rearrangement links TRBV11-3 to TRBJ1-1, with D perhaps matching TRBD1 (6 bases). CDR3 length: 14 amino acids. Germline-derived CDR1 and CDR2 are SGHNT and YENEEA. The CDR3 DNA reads TGTGCCAGCAACACACAGGGACGAAACACTGAAACTTCCTTT. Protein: CASNTQGRNTETSF.

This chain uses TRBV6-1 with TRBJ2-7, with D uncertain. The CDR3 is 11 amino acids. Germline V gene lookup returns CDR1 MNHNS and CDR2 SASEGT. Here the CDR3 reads CAGSSPYEQYF. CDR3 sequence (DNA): TGTGCAGGCAGTTCCCCATACGAGCAGTACTTC.

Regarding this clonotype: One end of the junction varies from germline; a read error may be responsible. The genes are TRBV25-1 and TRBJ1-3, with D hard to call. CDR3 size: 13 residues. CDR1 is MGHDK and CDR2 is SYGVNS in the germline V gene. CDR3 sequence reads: CASSVRPGNTIYF. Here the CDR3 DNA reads TGTGCCAGTAGTGTCAGACCTGGAAACACCATATATTTT.

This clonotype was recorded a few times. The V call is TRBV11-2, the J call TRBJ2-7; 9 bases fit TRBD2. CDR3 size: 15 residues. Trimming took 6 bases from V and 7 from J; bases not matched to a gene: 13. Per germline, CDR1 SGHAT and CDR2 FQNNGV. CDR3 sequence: CASSSTSLAGREQYF. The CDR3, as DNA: TGTGCCAGCAGTTCCACGTCCCTAGCGGGACGGGAGCAGTACTTC.

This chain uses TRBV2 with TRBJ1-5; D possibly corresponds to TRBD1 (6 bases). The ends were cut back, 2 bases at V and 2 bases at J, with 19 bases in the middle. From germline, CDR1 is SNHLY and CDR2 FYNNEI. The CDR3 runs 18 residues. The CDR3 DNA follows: TGTGCCAGCAGTGAACGCCCAGGGGCCATAAAGGGCAATCAGCCCCAGCATTTT. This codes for CASSERPGAIKGNQPQHF.